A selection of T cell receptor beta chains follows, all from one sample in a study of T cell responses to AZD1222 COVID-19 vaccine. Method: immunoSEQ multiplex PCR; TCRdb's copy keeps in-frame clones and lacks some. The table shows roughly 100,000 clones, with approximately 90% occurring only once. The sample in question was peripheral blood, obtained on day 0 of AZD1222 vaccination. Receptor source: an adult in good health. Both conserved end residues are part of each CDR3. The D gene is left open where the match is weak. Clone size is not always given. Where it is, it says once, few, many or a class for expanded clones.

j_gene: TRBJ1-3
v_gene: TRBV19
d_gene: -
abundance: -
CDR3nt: TGTGCCAGTAAGGAGGGAGCTGGAAACACCATATATTTT
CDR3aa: CASKEGAGNTIYF

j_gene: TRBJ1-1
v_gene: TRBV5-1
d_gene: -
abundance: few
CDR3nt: TGCGCCAGCAGCTTGGGGAGGGGCCCCACTGAAGCTTTCTTT
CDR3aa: CASSLGRGPTEAFF

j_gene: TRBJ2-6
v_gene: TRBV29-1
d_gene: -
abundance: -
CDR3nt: TGCAGCGTTGTCAGGGCCAACTCTGGGGCCAACGTCCTGACTTTC
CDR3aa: CSVVRANSGANVLTF

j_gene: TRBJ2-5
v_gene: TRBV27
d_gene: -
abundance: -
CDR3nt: TGTGCCAGCACCCTAAGGGGTAGCGGAGAAGAGACCCAGTACTTC
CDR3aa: CASTLRGSGEETQYF

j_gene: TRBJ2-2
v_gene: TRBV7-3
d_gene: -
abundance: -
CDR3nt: TGTGCCAGCAGCTTAATAGGTGGCGCGAACACCGGGGAGCTGTTTTTT
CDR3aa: CASSLIGGANTGELFF

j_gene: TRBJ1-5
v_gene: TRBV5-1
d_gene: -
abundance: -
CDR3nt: TGCGCCAGCAGCTTGGCCGGGGAAAACAATCAGCCCCAGCATTTT
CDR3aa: CASSLAGENNQPQHF

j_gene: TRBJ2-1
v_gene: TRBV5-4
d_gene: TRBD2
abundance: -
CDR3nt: TGTGCCAGCAGCTTGGGTCCTAGCGGGAGAGGAGGGAGAAATGAGCAGTTCTTC
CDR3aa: CASSLGPSGRGGRNEQFF

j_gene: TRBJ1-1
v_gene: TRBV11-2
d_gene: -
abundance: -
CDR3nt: TGTGCCAGCAGCTTAAGGAGGGAGACCGTTGAAGCTTTCTTT
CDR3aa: CASSLRRETVEAFF

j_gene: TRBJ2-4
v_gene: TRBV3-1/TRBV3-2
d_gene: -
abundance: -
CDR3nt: TGTGCCAGCAGCCAAGATCGAGGACTGGATCAGTACTTC
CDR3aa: CASSQDRGLDQYF

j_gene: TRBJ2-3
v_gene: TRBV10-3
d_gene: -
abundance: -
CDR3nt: TGTGCCATCAGTGACATGGCGGCTCCGGATACGCAGTATTTT
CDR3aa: CAISDMAAPDTQYF

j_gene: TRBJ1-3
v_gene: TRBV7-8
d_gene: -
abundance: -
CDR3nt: TGTGCCAGCAGGGTGGGGGTGAACTCTGGAAACACCATATATTTT
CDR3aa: CASRVGVNSGNTIYF

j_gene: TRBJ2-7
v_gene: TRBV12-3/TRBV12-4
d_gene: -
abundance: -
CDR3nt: TGTGCCAGCAAAAGGGGGGCTACCTACGAGCAGTACTTC
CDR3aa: CASKRGATYEQYF

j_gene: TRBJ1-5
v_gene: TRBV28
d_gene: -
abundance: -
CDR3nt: TGTGCCAGCAGTTTGGAGGCCTACGGTTACCAGCCCCAGCATTTT
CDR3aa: CASSLEAYGYQPQHF

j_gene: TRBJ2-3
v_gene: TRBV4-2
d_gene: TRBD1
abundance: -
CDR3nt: TGTGCCAGCAGCCAAGGCCGGACAGGGGGCATCACAGATACGCAGTATTTT
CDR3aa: CASSQGRTGGITDTQYF

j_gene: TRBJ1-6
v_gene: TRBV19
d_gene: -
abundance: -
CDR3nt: TGTGCCAGTAACCGGGACATAAGTTCACCCCTCCACTTT
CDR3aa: CASNRDISSPLHF

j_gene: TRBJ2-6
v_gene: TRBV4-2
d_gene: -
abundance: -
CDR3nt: TGTGCCAGCAGCCAAGCGGGGGACGGTTACTCTGGGGCCAACGTCCTGACTTTC
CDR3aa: CASSQAGDGYSGANVLTF

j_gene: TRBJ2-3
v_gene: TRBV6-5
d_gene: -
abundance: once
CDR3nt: TGTGCCAGCGGTCCGGGATCTCCAGCGGATACGCAGTATTTT
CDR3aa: CASGPGSPADTQYF

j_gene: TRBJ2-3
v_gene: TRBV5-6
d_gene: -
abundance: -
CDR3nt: TGTGCCAGCAGCTTGGTTCGGGGGATGGCAGATACGCAGTATTTT
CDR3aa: CASSLVRGMADTQYF

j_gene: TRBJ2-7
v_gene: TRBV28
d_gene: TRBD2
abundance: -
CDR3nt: TGTGCCAGCGTGGGGACTAGCGGGGACTACGAGCAGTACTTC
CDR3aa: CASVGTSGDYEQYF

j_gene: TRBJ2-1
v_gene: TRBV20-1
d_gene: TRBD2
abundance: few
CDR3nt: TGCAGTGCTAGTACTAGCGGAAGGAGGGATGAGCAGTTCTTC
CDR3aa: CSASTSGRRDEQFF